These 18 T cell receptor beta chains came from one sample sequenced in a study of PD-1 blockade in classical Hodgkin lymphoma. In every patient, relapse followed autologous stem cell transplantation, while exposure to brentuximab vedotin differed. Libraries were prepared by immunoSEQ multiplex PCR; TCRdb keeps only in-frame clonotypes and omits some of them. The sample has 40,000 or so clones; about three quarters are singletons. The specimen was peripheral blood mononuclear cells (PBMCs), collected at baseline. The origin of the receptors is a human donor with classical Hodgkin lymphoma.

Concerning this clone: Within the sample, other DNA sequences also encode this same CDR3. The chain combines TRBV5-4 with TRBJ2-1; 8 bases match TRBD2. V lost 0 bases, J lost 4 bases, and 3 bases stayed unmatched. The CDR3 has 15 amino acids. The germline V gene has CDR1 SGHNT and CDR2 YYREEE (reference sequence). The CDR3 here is CASSLGAGGYNEQFF. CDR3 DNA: TGTGCCAGCAGCTTGGGGGCGGGGGGATACAATGAGCAGTTCTTC.

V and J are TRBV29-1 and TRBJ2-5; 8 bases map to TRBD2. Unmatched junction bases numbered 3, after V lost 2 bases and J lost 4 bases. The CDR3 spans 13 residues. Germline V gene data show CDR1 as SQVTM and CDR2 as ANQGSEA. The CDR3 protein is CSVETGTRETQYF. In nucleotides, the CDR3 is TGCAGCGTTGAAACCGGGACTAGAGAGACCCAGTACTTC.

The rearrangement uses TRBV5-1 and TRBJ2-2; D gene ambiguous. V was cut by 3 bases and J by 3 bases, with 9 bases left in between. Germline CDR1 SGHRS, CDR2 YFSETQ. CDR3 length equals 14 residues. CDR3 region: CASSSGSDTGELFF. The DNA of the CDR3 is TGCGCCAGCAGCTCGGGCAGCGACACCGGGGAGCTGTTTTTT.

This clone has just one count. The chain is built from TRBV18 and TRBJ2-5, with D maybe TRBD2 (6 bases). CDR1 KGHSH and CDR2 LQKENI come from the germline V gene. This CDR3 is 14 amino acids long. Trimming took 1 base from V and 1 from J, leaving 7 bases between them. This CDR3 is CASSPLEGQETQYF. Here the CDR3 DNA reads TGTGCCAGCTCACCACTGGAGGGCCAAGAGACCCAGTACTTC.

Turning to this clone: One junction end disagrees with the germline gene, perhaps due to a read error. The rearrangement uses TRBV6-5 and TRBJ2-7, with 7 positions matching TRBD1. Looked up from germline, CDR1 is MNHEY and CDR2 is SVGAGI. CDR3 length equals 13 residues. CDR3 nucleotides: TGTGCCAGCAGTTACTCGATAGGGACAGCCATAGCCTTC. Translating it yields CASSYSIGTAIAF.

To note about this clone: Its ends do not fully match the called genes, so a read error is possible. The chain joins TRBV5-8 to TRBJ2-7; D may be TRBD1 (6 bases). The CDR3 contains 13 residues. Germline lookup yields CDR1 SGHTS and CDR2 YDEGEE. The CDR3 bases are TGCGCCAGCAGCCGGGGACACTCCTCCGAGCAGTACTTC. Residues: CASSRGHSSEQYF.

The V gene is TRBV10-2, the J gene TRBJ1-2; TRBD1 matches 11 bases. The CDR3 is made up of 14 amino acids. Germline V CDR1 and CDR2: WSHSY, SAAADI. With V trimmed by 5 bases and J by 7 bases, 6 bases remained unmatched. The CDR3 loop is CASSRGQGARGYTF. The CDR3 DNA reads TGCGCCAGCAGTCGAGGACAGGGGGCCCGTGGCTACACCTTC.

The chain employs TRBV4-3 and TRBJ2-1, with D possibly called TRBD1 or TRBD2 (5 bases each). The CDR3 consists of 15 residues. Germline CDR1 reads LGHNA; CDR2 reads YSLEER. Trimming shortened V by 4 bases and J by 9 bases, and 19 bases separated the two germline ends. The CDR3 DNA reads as TGCGCCAGCAGCCGATCAGGCAGGGAAGGGAGTGAGCAGTTCTTC. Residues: CASSRSGREGSEQFF.

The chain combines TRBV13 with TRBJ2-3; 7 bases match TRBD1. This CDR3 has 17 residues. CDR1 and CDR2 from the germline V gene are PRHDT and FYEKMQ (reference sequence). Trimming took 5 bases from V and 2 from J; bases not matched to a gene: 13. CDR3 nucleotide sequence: TGTGCCAGCAGCCCGAAGACAGGGAGCTTCCACACAGATACGCAGTATTTT. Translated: CASSPKTGSFHTDTQYF.

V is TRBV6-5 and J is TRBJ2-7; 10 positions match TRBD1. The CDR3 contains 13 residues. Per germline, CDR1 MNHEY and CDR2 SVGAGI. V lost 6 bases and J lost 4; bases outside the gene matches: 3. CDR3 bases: TGTGCCAGCAGCTGGACAGGGGGATACGAGCAGTACTTC. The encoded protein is CASSWTGGYEQYF.

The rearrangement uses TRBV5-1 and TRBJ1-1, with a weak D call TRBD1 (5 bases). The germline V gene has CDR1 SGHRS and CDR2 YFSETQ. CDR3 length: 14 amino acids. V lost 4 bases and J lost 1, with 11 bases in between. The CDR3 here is CASSPGHPNTEAFF. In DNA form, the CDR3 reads TGCGCCAGCAGCCCCGGACACCCGAACACTGAAGCTTTCTTT.

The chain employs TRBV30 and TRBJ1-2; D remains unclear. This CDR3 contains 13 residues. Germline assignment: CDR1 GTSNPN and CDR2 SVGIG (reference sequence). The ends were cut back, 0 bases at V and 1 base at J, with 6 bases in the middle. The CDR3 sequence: CAWSVRDNYGYTF. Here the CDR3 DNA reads TGTGCCTGGAGTGTACGGGATAACTATGGCTACACCTTC. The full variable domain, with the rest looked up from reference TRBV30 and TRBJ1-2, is SQTIHQWPATLVQPVGSPLSLECTVEGTSNPNLYWYRQAAGRGLQLLFYSVGIGQISSEVPQNLSASRPQDRQFILSSKKLLLSDSGFYLCAWSVRDNYGYTFGSGTRLTVV.

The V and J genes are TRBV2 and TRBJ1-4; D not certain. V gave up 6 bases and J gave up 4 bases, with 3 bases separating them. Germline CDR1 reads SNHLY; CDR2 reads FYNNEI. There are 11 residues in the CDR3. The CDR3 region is CASSLNEKLFF. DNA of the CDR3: TGTGCCAGCAGCCTTAATGAAAAACTGTTTTTT.

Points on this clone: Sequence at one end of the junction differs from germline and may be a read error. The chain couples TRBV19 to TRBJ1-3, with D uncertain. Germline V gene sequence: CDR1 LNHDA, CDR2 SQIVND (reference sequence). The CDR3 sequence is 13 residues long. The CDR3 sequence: CASSKGLGNIIYF. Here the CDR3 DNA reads TGTGCCAGTAGTAAGGGCCTCGGAAACATCATATATTTT.

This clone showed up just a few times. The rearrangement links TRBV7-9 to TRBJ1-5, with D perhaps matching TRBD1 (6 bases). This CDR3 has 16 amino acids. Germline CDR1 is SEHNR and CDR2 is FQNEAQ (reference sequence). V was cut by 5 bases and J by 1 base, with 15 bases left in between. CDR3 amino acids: CASSLYRVQSNQPQHF. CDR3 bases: TGTGCCAGCAGCCTATACAGGGTCCAGAGCAATCAGCCCCAGCATTTT.

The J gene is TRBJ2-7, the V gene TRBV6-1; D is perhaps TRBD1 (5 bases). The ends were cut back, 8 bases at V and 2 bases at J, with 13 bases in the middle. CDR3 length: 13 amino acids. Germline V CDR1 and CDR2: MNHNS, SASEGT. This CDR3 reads CASHQTATYEQYF. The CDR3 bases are TGTGCCAGCCATCAGACAGCGACCTACGAGCAGTACTTC.

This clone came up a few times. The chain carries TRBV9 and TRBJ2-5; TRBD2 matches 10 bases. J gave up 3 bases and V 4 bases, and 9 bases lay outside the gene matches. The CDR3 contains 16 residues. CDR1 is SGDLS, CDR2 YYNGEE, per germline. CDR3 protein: CASSRAVLAGEETQYF. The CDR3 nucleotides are TGTGCCAGCAGCCGCGCGGTGCTAGCGGGGGAAGAGACCCAGTACTTC. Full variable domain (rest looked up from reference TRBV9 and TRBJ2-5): DSGVTQTPKHLITATGQRVTLRCSPRSGDLSVYWYQQSLDQGLQFLIQYYNGEERAKGNILERFSAQQFPDLHSELNLSSLELGDSALYFCASSRAVLAGEETQYFGPGTRLLVL.

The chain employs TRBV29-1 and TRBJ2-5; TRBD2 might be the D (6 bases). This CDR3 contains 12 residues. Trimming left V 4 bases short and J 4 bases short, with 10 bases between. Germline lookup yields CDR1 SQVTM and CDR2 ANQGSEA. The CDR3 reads CSVAGVGETQYF. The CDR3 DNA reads TGCAGCGTTGCGGGGGTGGGAGAGACCCAGTACTTC.